Detailed here is one T cell receptor beta chain. Its target is not known. PBMC-derived CD4+ and CD8+ T cells were sorted. Between the trimmed V and J ends, which lost 0 bases and 7 bases, there was a span of 9 bases. The CDR3 runs 13 residues. Germline V gene lookup returns CDR1 MNHEY and CDR2 SMNVEV (reference sequence). Extraction and reverse transcription of RNA yielded cDNA as the sequencing template. Produced via immunoSEQ multiplex PCR; TCRdb's table is partial and in-frame only. The table shows roughly 200,000 clones, with roughly 50% occurring only once. These data come from a study of CD8+ T cells in alopecia areata. Study observations and caveats: Scalp sequencing captures resident alphabeta T cells of normal skin too. It was lesional scalp, especially alopecia totalis/universalis, that showed higher clonality than normal scalp.

Sequencing was done on a sample of CD8+ T cells sorted from blood. V usage is TRBV27 and J usage is TRBJ1-2; D possibly corresponds to TRBD1 (6 bases). The receptor was derived from a human donor in good health. The CDR3 DNA reads TGTGCCAGCAGTTTATCACAGGGTGTTGGCTACACCTTC. Translating it yields CASSLSQGVGYTF.